These T cell receptor beta chains were read from a single sample in a study of post-analysis software for immune sequencing data. Each CDR3 protein gets one entry after TCRdb re-called the PCR reads with MiXCR. This table holds approximately 660,000 distinct CDR3 sequences, 59% found once. Sequencing used blood. The receptors here all came from a girl aged 2 to 10 with multiple sclerosis. Each CDR3 is given with its conserved first and last residue.

v_call cdr3_aa
TRBV10-3 CAAKSERERSGANVLTF
TRBV27 CASSVGSDRQETQYF
TRBV20-1 CSAQDTMGQGQETQYF
TRBV11-1 CASSSGLWTSGGSQETQYF
TRBV20-1 CSARFRDSYEQYF
TRBV2 CASKIRGTEEQYF
TRBV15 CATSRDPQGAIKNIQYF
TRBV27 CASSLSRGGPTSTDTQYF
TRBV7-8 CASSPHRGTGYEQYF
TRBV20-1 CSARITSEAQYF
TRBV20-1 CSARGTKSYEQYF
TRBV29-1 CSIPGLAAENEQFF
TRBV6-5 CASSPGTVHNTYGYTF
TRBV7-2 CASSPRGRALGETQYF
TRBV7-6 CASSLWTSGKPRSSTDTQYF
TRBV4-1 CASSSGTSGRDEQYF
TRBV12-3/TRBV12-4 CAGSLAGRGPQHF
TRBV7-2 CASSLDLSTADTQYF
TRBV10-3 CYRDRVANTEAFF
TRBV29-1 CSLWTSGRNEQFF
TRBV7-9 CASISGTSGDTQYF
TRBV10-2 CASSENSSERDYEQYF
TRBV4-1 CASSQVKFALAKNIQYF
TRBV6-1 CASSEHTFGLADIYEQYF
TRBV6-6 CASSYPVGEQYF
TRBV7-9 CASSPVDQRTQYF
TRBV12-3/TRBV12-4 CASSYVAGIDTQYF
TRBV20-1 CSAGQGAGNTEAFF
TRBV24-1 CATSDLRRGYGYTF
TRBV5-1 CASSDVGVGTDTQYF
TRBV4-1 CASSQASGRANEQFF